This T cell receptor beta chain derives from a study of cytomegalovirus exposure and HLA in healthy donors (dated by TCRdb to between 2016 and 2019). As for the study more broadly: An earlier analysis of fewer than 750 of the donors reported around 280 Gb of sequence data and 117 million unique TCR beta sequences obtained from about 180 million T cells. An early release covering about 600 HLA-typed donors comprised about 300 gigabases of sequencing data and approximately 85 million unique TCR sequences. Besides the first cohort of hundreds of subjects, a separate validation cohort made up of over 100 different subjects was used. An earlier analysis of fewer than 750 of the donors used high-throughput TCR beta sequencing to judge whether each TCR beta V gene segment behaved as functional or pseudogenic. The number of donors typed differed by locus, with roughly 629-640 for A, B, C, DRB1 and DQB1, about 500 for DQA1, 600 to 610 for DPA1, and 472 for DPB1. Among the roughly 400 genotyped donors, approximately 81% belonged to the genetic ancestry cluster associated with self-reported Caucasian donors. To study patterns of TCR occurrence, a later analysis re-analyzed previously published TCR beta repertoires from 666 donors and added high-resolution HLA genotyping. Among about 370 genotyped donors of the cohort, an average of roughly 230,000 unique TCR beta nucleotide sequences was sequenced per donor, of which approximately 19% were non-productive. In a later genetic analysis, genome-wide SNP genotypes for about 60% of the 666 donors were used, and that subset was treated as a discovery cohort. The study aimed to test whether signatures of past pathogen exposure could be identified by cataloging public T cell receptors. To predict cytomegalovirus infection status, the study brought together high-throughput TCR immunosequencing, statistical association of individual TCRs with disease status, and machine learning. Rather than using new phenotypic data, the later analysis identified candidate immune exposures from TCR beta sequences and from how often those sequences occurred across donors. Several DR-DQ haplotypes were handled as single units for association and clustering because linkage in the cohort was strong. Donor age, sex, ethnicity and CMV serostatus were compiled together with the repertoire data. All discovery cohort repertoires had been generated using a single sequencing platform. The study used immunosequencing to profile the T cell repertoires of 666 subjects and linked those repertoires to cytomegalovirus serostatus. Class I and class II HLA loci were covered by the typing at four-digit resolution.

Libraries came from the immunoSEQ multiplex PCR assay. A mixture of 60 forward primers for TCR Vbeta segments and 13 reverse primers for TCR Jbeta segments was used in the multiplex PCR. The CDR3 region of rearranged TCR beta genes was amplified from genomic DNA by a multiplex PCR assay. Amplified TCR beta libraries were sequenced as 87-base-pair reads on the Illumina HiSeq System. The study's processing was this. Across the 700 or so repertoires, a later analysis counted 60 million to 90 million unique TCR beta chains, around 11 million of which were shared by at least two donors. Raw reads were error-corrected and collapsed into unique sequences by a nearest-neighbor algorithm in which closely related sequences were merged to remove PCR and sequencing errors. V, D and J gene segments were assigned by aligning CDR3 sequences to IMGT reference sequences. Each retained sequence needed at least a six-nucleotide match to both a V gene segment and a J gene segment. Rearrangements were classified as productive when the CDR3 lacked stop codons and remained in frame with V and J, and all other rearrangements were classified as non-productive. CDR3 was defined by IMGT convention, running from the second conserved V-encoded cysteine to the conserved J-encoded phenylalanine. Sequences without an unambiguous match to a single V gene segment were excluded from the earlier analysis of almost 600 of the donors. An earlier analysis of a few hundred of the donors classified V segments as functional when productive rearrangements were above 56.7% and as segregating when the standard deviation between donors was above 5%. To diagnose cytomegalovirus status from the catalog of TCR beta chain sequences, a statistical classification framework was built. A later analysis assigned V and J genes by comparing TCR nucleotide sequences with IMGT/GENE-DB human TR gene sequences. Using the TCRdist pipeline, a later analysis assigned CDR3 sequences along with most-parsimonious VDJ recombination scenarios. In a later analysis, each TCR beta chain was defined by its CDR3 amino acid sequence together with its V-gene family, and reads without a unique V-gene family were excluded. In a later analysis, 450 to 600 highly shared, low-generation-probability nucleotide sequences were removed to address suspected cross-contamination and a sequencing artifact. In a later analysis, a clonal expansion index for each public chain was calculated from normalized within-repertoire ranks of inferred template counts. A later analysis computed generation probabilities with a VDJ recombination model fitted to out-of-frame rearrangements, and checked the results against IGoR. A later analysis scored TCR-TCR, TCR-HLA and TCR-CMV co-occurrence with hypergeometric tests, applying a repertoire-size bias correction to TCR pairs. To estimate false discovery rates, a later analysis permuted the HLA or CMV assignments 20 times. In a later analysis, co-occurring TCRs were grouped using DBSCAN, and TCRdist sequence similarity was added for clustering within HLA-allele-positive subsets. Repertoires with fewer than 30,000 or more than 120,000 public chains were left out of co-occurrence clustering, as were about five repertoires with anomalous nucleotide sharing. As stored in TCRdb, this immuneACCESS dataset retains in-frame rearrangements with V and J assigned. A fraction of the clones does not appear; measured against another copy, unresolved V genes explain less than half of the discrepancy, and the remainder lacks a known reason. The DNA was the basis for D and trimming; V, J and clone size are from that table. The sample table holds around 230,000 clones, of which 60% to 80% were seen once. The ten largest clones take up around 1.9% of the sample.

The cohort consisted of some 670 healthy bone marrow donors. At the time of sampling, every cohort member was nominally healthy, though immune exposures that went unrecorded were likely present. The donor tested CMV seronegative, placing the donor among the 352 seronegative members of the cohort. Each donor provided a peripheral blood sample, and peripheral blood mononuclear cells were used for TCR beta sequencing. Genomic DNA extraction from the blood cell samples was performed with the Qiagen DNeasy Blood Extraction Kit. As for this clone: Its specific antigen is unknown. Qualities for individual bases were not recorded, and no much larger clone is one base off.

On the study overall, not on this receptor specifically: Because some donors lacked HLA typing at each locus, the association tests relied only on the typed subset. Assigning TCR associations to individual alleles was difficult when HLA alleles, especially DR and DQ, strongly co-occurred. While some public TCRs were present in many individuals, most TCR sequences turned up only very rarely across donors. The authors suggested that the approach could potentially be generalized to other disease states and immunological phenotypes. Linkage disequilibrium might explain the correlated functional status among segregating V segments, but an unknown experimental factor could not be ruled out. A later analysis found that most CMV-associated TCR beta chains appeared HLA-restricted, with HLA associations seemingly driven largely by CMV exposure. The classifier was reported to diagnose cytomegalovirus status with high specificity and sensitivity in both the original cohort and the validation cohort. Roughly uniform sequencing depth across donors was assumed in presence/absence analyses, although this assumption may not hold. An association between a missense DCLRE1C variant and V-gene and J-gene trimming of TCR beta chains was found in a later genetic analysis and replicated in an independent cohort. Three of the identified cytomegalovirus-associated TCR beta chains were confirmed in vitro to be specific for cytomegalovirus antigens. This cohort had only TCR beta chains sequenced, and the lack of alpha or paired-chain data limited which features could be detected. An earlier analysis of several hundred of the donors showed that most TCR beta V segments appeared in productive rearrangements either about 87% or about 30% of the time, which broadly matched IMGT annotations. For the cohort, immune exposure information was limited to CMV serostatus. In a later analysis, HLA-associated TCR beta chains showed more clonal expansion and lower generation probabilities than non-associated chains that were equally common. A later genetic analysis reported fewer N-insertions in productive TCRs among donors in an Asian-associated ancestry cluster than the approximately 670-donor mean. In a later analysis, TCR association rates were found to vary across HLA loci, with the most associated TCRs seen for DRB1 alleles and the fewest for HLA-C alleles. A later analysis reported that several top co-occurrence clusters appeared linked to parvovirus B19, influenza, CMV and Epstein-Barr virus. The sequencing pipeline was judged likely to have produced a cluster of highly shared sequence variants as a technical artifact. A later analysis associated about 17,000 TCR beta sequences with specific HLA alleles at a false discovery rate of 0.05. About 15 rarely observed V segments, including chromosome 9 orphons, were excluded from the earlier analysis of about 600 of the donors because counts were too low. A further reported finding was that TCR beta sequences accurately predicted the HLA-A and HLA-B alleles for most subjects in the first cohort. Some IMGT-functional V segments, including TRBV6-2 and TRBV6-3, could not be told apart with the 87-base-pair reads, so those segments were excluded. The study listed 150 to 200 TCR beta chains as associated with cytomegalovirus.

Based on the germline V gene (reference sequence), the CDR1 and CDR2 sequences are LNHDA and SQIVND. Trimming leaves V shorter by 5 bases and J shorter by 4 bases, with the junction holding 7 bases beyond the gene matches. The CDR3 measures 14 amino acids from cysteine to phenylalanine. Just CDR3 DNA is preserved here, 42 bases in frame from base 1. In this chain, TRBV19 is recombined with TRBJ1-2, with 7 junctional bases fitting TRBD1. This receptor was identified in a male donor in good health and CMV-seronegative. The specimen was PBMCs. The sequenced DNA is TGTGCCAGTAGTGCTACAGGGGCTGGCTATGGCTACACCTTC. Translation gives CASSATGAGYGYTF.